The clone carrying this TCR beta chain was seen a few times. Its antigen is undetermined. Libraries were prepared by immunoSEQ multiplex PCR; TCRdb keeps only in-frame clonotypes and omits some of them. The data hold around 1,000 clones, with 15% to 20% observed a single time. The germline V gene has CDR1 GTSNPN and CDR2 SVGIG (reference sequence). The V end lost 1 base, the J end lost 7 bases, and 4 bases lay between the germline ends. The CDR3 length is 11 residues. This specimen belongs to a study of T cells in localized non-small cell lung cancer. General study points: Uninvolved adjacent lung had the highest recorded T cell clonality, with tumor below it.

The TCR sequence derives from a man aged 40 to 75 with stage II squamous cell lung carcinoma. This chain links TRBV30 with TRBJ1-4, with D hard to call. Sequencing was performed on lung tumor tissue, taken before any cancer treatment. The CDR3: CAWSGGEKLFF. In nucleotides, the CDR3 is TGTGCCTGGAGTGGTGGTGAAAAACTGTTTTTT.